These 24 T cell receptor beta chains share one sample of origin, sequenced in a study of technical replicates of blood from several donors (dated by TCRdb to the late 2010s). Preparation of the library involved the immunoSEQ multiplex PCR assay. TCRdb provides this immuneACCESS table in a form limited to in-frame rearrangements. Some clones are lacking; in checked studies, under half of them reflect an unresolved V gene, and why the rest are absent is not known. This sample lists 55,000 to 75,000 clones; over 90% were detected once. The ten most abundant clones make up around 4% of the sample. The material sequenced was PBMCs. The receptors shown here come from a human donor in good health. Some clones in this sample may be carry-over from other donors' samples.

The genes are TRBV18 and TRBJ1-1, with D hard to call. Trimming left V 2 bases short and J 6 bases short, with 10 bases between. The CDR3 runs 13 residues. The V gene's germline CDR1 is KGHSH and CDR2 LQKENI. CDR3 sequence (DNA): TGTGCCAGCTCACCATTGACACCCTCTGAAGCTTTCTTT. Protein sequence: CASSPLTPSEAFF.

This sequence joins TRBV19 and TRBJ2-1, with 7 positions matching TRBD1. This CDR3 spans 14 amino acids. V gave up 7 bases and J gave up 4 bases; unmatched junction bases: 7. Germline loops: CDR1 LNHDA, CDR2 SQIVND (reference sequence). For the CDR3, the DNA is TGTGCCAGTACCGACAGGACAGGTTACAATGAGCAGTTCTTC. The encoded protein is CASTDRTGYNEQFF.

This clone was picked up one time. V usage is TRBV6-1 and J usage is TRBJ2-5, with TRBD2 matching 12 bases. The CDR3 sequence is 18 residues long. The germline V gene encodes CDR1 MNHNS and CDR2 SASEGT. V lost 1 base and J lost 5; bases outside the gene matches: 11. The CDR3 protein is CASSEERLAGGRWETQYF. The CDR3 DNA sequence: TGTGCCAGCAGTGAAGAACGCCTAGCGGGAGGGAGATGGGAGACCCAGTACTTC.

The chain has TRBV30 and TRBJ1-3; D is unresolved. The CDR3 consists of 15 residues. V was cut by 0 bases and J by 0 bases, with 9 bases left in between. Germline CDR1 GTSNPN, CDR2 SVGIG (reference sequence). The CDR3 region is CAWSVPRISGNTIYF. As DNA, the CDR3 is TGTGCCTGGAGTGTACCGAGGATCTCTGGAAACACCATATATTTT.

Details on this clone: Different DNA sequences within this sample yield the same CDR3. This chain links TRBV18 with TRBJ2-7, with TRBD2 matching over 7 bases. V lost 2 bases and J lost 0; bases outside the gene matches: 1. Per germline, CDR1 KGHSH and CDR2 LQKENI. The CDR3 runs 14 residues. In nucleotides, the CDR3 is TGTGCCAGCTCACCAGGGGAGGGCTCCTACGAGCAGTACTTC. Translated: CASSPGEGSYEQYF.

The chain uses TRBV5-5 and TRBJ2-5; TRBD1 matches at 7 bases. Germline V CDR1 and CDR2: SGHKS, YYEKEE (reference sequence). There are 14 residues in the CDR3. V shed 0 bases and J 2 bases; nucleotides not matched to a gene: 1. The CDR3: CASSLGDRQETQYF. DNA for the CDR3: TGTGCCAGCAGCTTGGGGGACAGACAAGAGACCCAGTACTTC.

J is TRBJ1-2 and V is TRBV7-9; the D gene is possibly TRBD1 (5 bases). V was shortened by 10 bases and J by 8 bases, with 17 bases between the two germline ends. Germline values: CDR1 SEHNR, CDR2 FQNEAQ (reference sequence). The CDR3 covers 12 residues. Written as DNA, the CDR3 is TGTGCCACCCCGGGGAGGGGTCGCGGCTACACCTTC. The encoded protein is CATPGRGRGYTF.

This rearrangement joins TRBV5-1 to TRBJ2-1; 13 positions match TRBD2. The CDR3 length is 20 residues. V gave up 3 bases and J gave up 8 bases; unmatched junction bases: 20. From germline, CDR1 is SGHRS and CDR2 YFSETQ. CDR3 sequence reads: CASSSGLAGALRSSVDEQFF. In DNA, the CDR3 is TGCGCCAGCAGCTCCGGACTAGCGGGGGCCTTGCGGTCCTCGGTCGATGAGCAGTTCTTC.

This sequence joins TRBV6-5 and TRBJ2-3; 11 bases are shared with TRBD2. Germline loops: CDR1 MNHEY, CDR2 SVGAGI. The CDR3 length is 15 residues. V trimming: 9 bases; J trimming: 5 bases; junction bases outside the gene matches: 10. The CDR3 DNA reads TGTGCCAGTTCCCTTAGCGGGAGGGCCGGAGATACGCAGTATTTT. Translating it yields CASSLSGRAGDTQYF.

The rearrangement joins TRBV18 to TRBJ2-4, with TRBD1 identical over 9 bases. Germline values: CDR1 KGHSH, CDR2 LQKENI. Unmatched junction bases numbered 4, after V lost 1 base and J lost 0 bases. The CDR3 consists of 17 residues. Written as DNA, the CDR3 is TGTGCCAGCTCACCACAGGGACAGGGAATAGCCAAAAACATTCAGTACTTC. Protein: CASSPQGQGIAKNIQYF.

The J gene is TRBJ1-5, the V gene TRBV7-8; no clear D gene. This CDR3 spans 12 amino acids. Deletions cut 4 bases from V and 4 bases from J, with 5 bases between. CDR1 and CDR2 from the germline V gene are SGHVS and FQNEAQ. DNA of the CDR3: TGTGCCAGCAGCTCAGATAATCAGCCCCAGCATTTT. Amino acids: CASSSDNQPQHF.

The J gene is TRBJ2-3, the V gene TRBV6-6, with no clear D. The DNA end is a closer match to TRBJ1-5, so the J assignment may be wrong. Germline V gene sequence: CDR1 MNHNY, CDR2 SVGAGI (reference sequence). CDR3 size: 12 residues. The CDR3 spells CASSYATDTQHF. The CDR3 DNA is TGTGCCAGCAGTTATGCTACAGATACGCAGCATTTT.

V is TRBV9 and J is TRBJ2-7; D might be TRBD2 (6 bases). The CDR3 is 15 amino acids. V was clipped by 0 bases and J by 5 bases, with 15 bases between them. Germline CDR1 and CDR2: SGDLS and YYNGEE. The CDR3 is CASSVAGREFDEQYF. CDR3 nucleotides: TGTGCCAGCAGCGTAGCGGGACGGGAGTTCGACGAGCAGTACTTC.

This sequence joins TRBV9 and TRBJ1-2; TRBD1 aligns across 9 bases. Trimming at V came to 4 bases and at J to 3 bases, leaving 7 bases not matched to a gene. The CDR3 sequence is 15 residues long. CDR1 is SGDLS, CDR2 YYNGEE, per germline. The CDR3 DNA reads as TGTGCCAGCAGCCCCCTGACAGGGGGGTACTATGGCTACACCTTC. Amino acids: CASSPLTGGYYGYTF.

This clone was counted once. The V gene is TRBV29-1, the J gene TRBJ2-1; possible D gene TRBD2, 5 bases. The CDR3 is 12 amino acids. CDR1 and CDR2 from the germline V gene are SQVTM and ANQGSEA. Trimming took off 6 bases at V and 8 bases at J, with 14 bases between the two ends. CDR3 in DNA: TGCAGCGTCGAGGGCCTATCCGATGAGCAGTTCTTC. This gives the protein CSVEGLSDEQFF.

This chain uses TRBV5-1 with TRBJ1-6, with D possibly being TRBD1 (5 bases). Per the germline V gene, CDR1 is SGHRS and CDR2 is YFSETQ. V lost 4 bases and J 10 bases, leaving 18 bases between the germline ends. This CDR3 contains 15 residues. CDR3 DNA: TGCGCCAGCAGCCCTGGGGCGTCTGGAAGATCACCCCTCCACTTT. This gives the protein CASSPGASGRSPLHF.

Note on this clone: The conserved final phenylalanine or tryptophan is absent from the CDR3, which likely points to a read error. The limits of the CDR3 on the DNA are not certain, so only TCRdb's listed CDR3 is given. The rearrangement uses TRBV5-1 and TRBJ1-2. The CDR3 is 10 residues long, counting both termini. Germline assignment: CDR1 SGHRS and CDR2 YFSETQ. CDR3 protein: CASSGGDGRI.

The rearrangement joins TRBV29-1 to TRBJ2-1; D might be TRBD2 (6 bases). The CDR3 spans 10 residues. Trimming cost V 4 bases and J 10 bases, with 8 bases left between them. Germline V CDR1 and CDR2: SQVTM, ANQGSEA. CDR3 sequence: CSVGGVEQFF. The CDR3 region has the DNA TGCAGCGTTGGGGGGGTCGAGCAGTTCTTC.

This sequence joins TRBV5-5 and TRBJ2-2; D perhaps matches TRBD2 (5 bases). CDR1 and CDR2 (germline): SGHKS, YYEKEE (reference sequence). The CDR3 covers 15 residues. V was shortened by 2 bases and J by 7 bases, with 15 bases between the two germline ends. CDR3 in DNA: TGTGCCAGCAGCTTAGGACTTAATACACGCGGGGAGCTGTTTTTT. Protein product: CASSLGLNTRGELFF.

This sequence joins TRBV11-2 and TRBJ2-2; D may be TRBD1 (6 bases). Germline values: CDR1 SGHAT, CDR2 FQNNGV. This CDR3 is 15 amino acids long. V was shortened by 7 bases and J by 7 bases, with 19 bases between the two germline ends. The DNA for the CDR3 is TGTGCCAGCAATTCACAGGGTGGTGTGAGCGGGGAGCTGTTTTTT. It codes for CASNSQGGVSGELFF.

CDR3 nucleotides: TGTGCCAGCAGCTTGTCGGGACTTCGACTTAATCAGCCCCAGCATTTT. Translation gives CASSLSGLRLNQPQHF. The chain links TRBV7-2 to TRBJ1-5; a weak D match, TRBD1 (5 bases). The germline CDR1 and CDR2 sequences are SGHTA and FQGNSA. This CDR3 is built from 16 residues. The V gene lost 3 bases and the J gene lost 4 bases, with 16 bases spanning the gap.

This chain links TRBV6-6 with TRBJ1-6, with D tentatively TRBD1 (5 bases). The CDR3 loop spans 16 amino acids. V was shortened by 5 bases and J by 2 bases, with 13 bases between the two germline ends. Per germline, CDR1 MNHNY and CDR2 SVGAGI (reference sequence). CDR3 DNA: TGTGCCAGCAGTCCAAGGGGTCTCGCCTATAATTCACCCCTCCACTTT. This codes for CASSPRGLAYNSPLHF.

The J gene is TRBJ1-3, the V gene TRBV4-2; 11 nucleotides line up with TRBD1. V was clipped by 2 bases and J by 0 bases; unmatched bases: 6. The CDR3 has 18 amino acids. Germline V gene data show CDR1 as LGHNA and CDR2 as YNFKEQ. The chain's CDR3 is CASSQPGQGVNSGNTIYF. The CDR3 DNA sequence: TGTGCCAGCAGCCAACCGGGACAGGGGGTAAACTCTGGAAACACCATATATTTT.

V is TRBV12-5 and J is TRBJ2-3; D is perhaps TRBD1 (5 bases). Trimming removed 5 bases from V and 3 bases from J, with 9 bases in between. This CDR3 has 13 residues. The V gene's germline CDR1 is LGHNT and CDR2 FRNRAP. The CDR3 sequence is CASGPDRTDTQYF. The CDR3 nucleotides are TGTGCTAGTGGTCCAGACAGAACAGATACGCAGTATTTT.